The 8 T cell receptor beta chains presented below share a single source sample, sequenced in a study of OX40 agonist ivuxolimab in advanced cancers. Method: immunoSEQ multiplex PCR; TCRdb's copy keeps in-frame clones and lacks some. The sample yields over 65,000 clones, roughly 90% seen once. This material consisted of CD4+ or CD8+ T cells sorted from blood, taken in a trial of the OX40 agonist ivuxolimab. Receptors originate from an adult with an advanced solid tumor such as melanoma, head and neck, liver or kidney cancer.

CDR3 sequence (DNA): TGTGCCAGCAGCTTAACGGTGGGGCAGGGCTACACCTTC. This sequence encodes CASSLTVGQGYTF. The gene calls are TRBV7-2 and TRBJ1-2, with D possibly TRBD1 on 5 matching bases. The germline V gene encodes CDR1 SGHTA and CDR2 FQGNSA. The CDR3 contains 13 residues. Trimming took off 2 bases at V and 8 bases at J, with 12 bases between the two ends. The complete variable domain, with remaining parts taken from reference TRBV7-2 and TRBJ1-2, reads GAGVSQSPSNKVTEKGKDVELRCDPISGHTALYWYRQSLGQGLEFLIYFQGNSAPDKSGLPSDRFSAERTGGSVSTLTIQRTQQEDSAVYLCASSLTVGQGYTFGSGTRLTVV.

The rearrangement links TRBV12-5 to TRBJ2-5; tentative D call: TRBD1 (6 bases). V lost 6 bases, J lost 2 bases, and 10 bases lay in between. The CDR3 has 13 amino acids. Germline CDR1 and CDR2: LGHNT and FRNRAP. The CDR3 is CASGGGRQETQYF. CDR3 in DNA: TGTGCTAGTGGAGGGGGACGTCAAGAGACCCAGTACTTC.

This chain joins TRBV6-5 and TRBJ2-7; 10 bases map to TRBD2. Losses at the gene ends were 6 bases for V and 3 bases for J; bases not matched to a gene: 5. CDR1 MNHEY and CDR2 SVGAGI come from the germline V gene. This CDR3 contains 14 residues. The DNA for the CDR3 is TGTGCCAGCAGCCGGACTAGCGGAAACTACGAGCAGTACTTC. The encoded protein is CASSRTSGNYEQYF.

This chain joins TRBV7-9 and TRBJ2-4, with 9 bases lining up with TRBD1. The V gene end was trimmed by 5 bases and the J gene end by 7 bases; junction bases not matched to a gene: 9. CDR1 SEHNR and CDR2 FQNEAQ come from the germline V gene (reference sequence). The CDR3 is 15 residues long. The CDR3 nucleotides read TGTGCCAGCAGCGACCAGGACAGGGGCTGGAACATTCAGTACTTC. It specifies CASSDQDRGWNIQYF.

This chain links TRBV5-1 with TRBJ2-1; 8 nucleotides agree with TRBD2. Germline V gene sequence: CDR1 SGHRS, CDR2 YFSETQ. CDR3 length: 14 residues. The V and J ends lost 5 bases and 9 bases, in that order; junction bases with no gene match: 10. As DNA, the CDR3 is TGCGCCAGCAGTTGGCGGGAGGTAGGGATTGAGCAGTTCTTC. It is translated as CASSWREVGIEQFF. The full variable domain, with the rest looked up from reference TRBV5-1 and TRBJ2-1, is KAGVTQTPRYLIKTRGQQVTLSCSPISGHRSVSWYQQTPGQGLQFLFEYFSETQRNKGNFPGRFSGRQFSNSRSEMNVSTLELGDSALYLCASSWREVGIEQFFGPGTRLTVL.

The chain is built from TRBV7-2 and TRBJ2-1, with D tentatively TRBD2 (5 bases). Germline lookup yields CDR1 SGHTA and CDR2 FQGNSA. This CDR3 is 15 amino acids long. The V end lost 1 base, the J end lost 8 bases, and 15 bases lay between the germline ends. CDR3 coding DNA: TGTGCCAGCAGCTTAGAGAGGGATTCGAGCCATGAGCAGTTCTTC. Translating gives CASSLERDSSHEQFF.

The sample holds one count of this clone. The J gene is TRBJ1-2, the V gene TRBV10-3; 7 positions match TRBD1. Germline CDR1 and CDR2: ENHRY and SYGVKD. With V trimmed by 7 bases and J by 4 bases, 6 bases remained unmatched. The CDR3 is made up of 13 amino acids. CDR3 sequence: CAITRQGFYGYTF. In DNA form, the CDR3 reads TGTGCCATCACTAGACAGGGCTTCTATGGCTACACCTTC.

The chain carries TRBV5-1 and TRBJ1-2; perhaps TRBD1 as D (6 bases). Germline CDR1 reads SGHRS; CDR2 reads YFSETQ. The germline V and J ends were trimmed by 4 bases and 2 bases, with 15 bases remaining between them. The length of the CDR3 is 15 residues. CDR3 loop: CASSRAGGENYGYTF. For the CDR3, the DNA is TGCGCCAGCAGCCGTGCCGGGGGCGAGAACTATGGCTACACCTTC.